The rows below give T cell receptor beta chains drawn from one sample of a study of blood T cells in healthy people across ages. TCRdb reanalysed the 5' RACE reads using MiXCR and keeps one entry per CDR3 protein. This sample has 650,000 to 900,000 distinct CDR3 sequences, with around 68% found just once. The sequenced sample consisted of blood. The receptors stem from a man aged 30 to 45 in good health. CDR3s leave out the opening cysteine and the closing phenylalanine or tryptophan. Each record gives: clone size, V gene, D gene, CDR3 length, J gene, CDR3 protein. A D gene is named only where the DNA matches it firmly. A row's size may be missing; if present it is once, few, many or a size class.

few	TRBV20-1	.	12	TRBJ2-7	SARSGRGIYEQY
.	TRBV29-1	.	12	TRBJ1-2	SVEEEGLSSGYT
.	TRBV28	TRBD1	13	TRBJ2-7	ASSSTPGGSYEQY
.	TRBV6-2/TRBV6-3	.	10	TRBJ2-1	ASSYRGVKQF
.	TRBV27	TRBD2	12	TRBJ2-1	ASTFNGGNNEQF
.	TRBV2	.	11	TRBJ1-2	ASSVGGFYVYT
few	TRBV15	TRBD1	10	TRBJ1-2	ATSKTGGAYT
.	TRBV25-1	TRBD2	11	TRBJ2-1	ATTGLAGNEQF
.	TRBV6-2/TRBV6-3	.	12	TRBJ2-6	ASNFISGANVLT
few	TRBV9	.	9	TRBJ1-2	ASTGHYGYT
once	TRBV12-3/TRBV12-4	.	13	TRBJ2-3	ASNPAAGRSDTQY
few	TRBV6-5	.	13	TRBJ1-2	ASSQDGYSNYGYT
.	TRBV12-3/TRBV12-4	.	11	TRBJ2-7	ASSFGSKYEQY
.	TRBV10-3	.	17	TRBJ2-5	AISEYTPSSAGSRNEQY
few	TRBV20-1	TRBD1	12	TRBJ1-5	SARDRGPDFPQH
.	TRBV4-3	.	14	TRBJ2-7	ASSQDWVTGPYEQY
many	TRBV7-9	.	13	TRBJ2-5	ASSQYGQTQETQY
.	TRBV4-3	.	16	TRBJ2-6	ASSPRGGTSSGANVLT
few	TRBV5-1	TRBD1	13	TRBJ1-4	ASSLDGTGDEKLF
.	TRBV7-3	.	11	TRBJ2-1	ASSVSSSNEQF
.	TRBV7-2	.	13	.	ASSLGGSSHNEQY
.	TRBV9	.	11	TRBJ2-2	ASSVGVAGELF
once	TRBV20-1	TRBD1	12	TRBJ1-5	SAQGGQSNQPQH
once	TRBV20-1	.	12	TRBJ2-3	SAPGQPQRDTQY